This record concerns one T cell receptor (beta chain) sequence. The data originate from a study of blood T cell repertoires in COVID-19. In the study overall: Spain, Italy and the United States supplied samples that represented acute and convalescent COVID-19. The analysed material was cDNA or gDNA that came from T cells, B-cell-depleted T cells, or PBMCs.

Sequenced by immunoSEQ multiplex PCR; TCRdb stores in-frame clones only, minus some. The sample has fewer than 250,000 clones, roughly four fifths seen once. CDR1 and CDR2 from the germline V gene are MNHEY and SMNVEV (reference sequence). With 6 bases clipped from V and 9 bases from J, the junction kept 7 bases outside the gene matches. This CDR3 region has 14 residues. Those enrolled, adults aged about 18 to 89 years, came from 20 to 25 US areas. A PCR-confirmed or clinician-diagnosed COVID-19 case had contacted exposed participants within 2 weeks of entry. This clonotype was obtained from a woman between 45 and 65 years old who had been exposed to COVID-19. Sequenced sample: PBMCs or T cells enriched from blood (not recorded which). The V call is TRBV27, the J call TRBJ1-6; 8 nucleotides align to TRBD1. The CDR3 reads CASRTDRDSSPLHF. In DNA, the CDR3 is TGTGCCAGCAGGACGGACAGGGATAGTTCACCCCTCCACTTT.